The 22 T cell receptor beta chains below all came from one sample that was sequenced in a study of cytomegalovirus exposure and HLA in healthy donors. The PCR had 60 Vbeta and 13 Jbeta primers. Here immunoSEQ multiplex PCR was the method, and the copy in TCRdb shows in-frame clones only, minus some. The data show about 160,000 clones, roughly 77% seen once. Source material: PBMCs. Every receptor here comes from a human donor in good health.

The rearrangement joins TRBV28 to TRBJ2-7; weak D call: TRBD1 (5 bases). Trimming shortened V by 3 bases and J by 2 bases, and 8 bases separated the two germline ends. The CDR3 sequence is 13 residues long. Germline CDR1 reads MDHEN; CDR2 reads SYDVKM. CDR3 DNA sequence: TGTGCCAGCAGTTTTTCAGGGACCTACGAGCAGTACTTC. Translating gives CASSFSGTYEQYF.

This chain connects TRBV9 to TRBJ2-4; 10 nucleotides align to TRBD2. V was pared by 4 bases and J by 4 bases, with 5 bases of the junction left unmatched. The CDR3 runs to 15 residues. The V gene's germline CDR1 is SGDLS and CDR2 YYNGEE. The CDR3 coding sequence is TGTGCCAGCAGCCCCCGGACTAGCGGTAAAAACATTCAGTACTTC. Protein: CASSPRTSGKNIQYF.

This chain joins TRBV10-3 and TRBJ1-2; TRBD1 matches at 7 bases. The CDR3 length is 14 residues. V shed 6 bases and J 2 bases; nucleotides not matched to a gene: 6. The germline CDR1 and CDR2 sequences are ENHRY and SYGVKD. The CDR3 coding sequence is TGTGCCATCAGCAACAGGGGCCTCAACTATGGCTACACCTTC. Translated: CAISNRGLNYGYTF.

The CDR3 nucleotides are TGTGCCAGCAGTCTTACAGACGTGGGAAAACTGTTTTTT. This sequence encodes CASSLTDVGKLFF. The V and J genes are TRBV27 and TRBJ1-4; D ambiguous. Trimming removed 5 bases at V and 10 bases at J, with 14 bases between. Germline CDR1 reads MNHEY; CDR2 reads SMNVEV (reference sequence). This CDR3 is built from 13 residues. Using reference TRBV27 and TRBJ1-4 for the parts outside the CDR3, the full variable domain is EAQVTQNPRYLITVTGKKLTVTCSQNMNHEYMSWYRQDPGLGLRQIYYSMNVEVTDKGDVPEGYKVSRKEKRNFPLILESPSPNQTSLYFCASSLTDVGKLFFGSGTQLSVL.

V gene TRBV19 combines with J gene TRBJ1-1; tentative D call: TRBD1 (5 bases). The CDR3 is made up of 14 amino acids. Germline V gene lookup returns CDR1 LNHDA and CDR2 SQIVND (reference sequence). Trimming stripped 7 bases from V and 1 base from J, with 13 bases between. In nucleotides, the CDR3 is TGTGCCAGTAACCAAATCAGGGAGAACACTGAAGCTTTCTTT. Translating gives CASNQIRENTEAFF.

A few counts support this clone. The sample contains more than one DNA sequence encoding this CDR3. V and J are TRBV10-3 and TRBJ2-2, with 7 bases identical to TRBD1. The ends lost 8 bases at V and 3 bases at J; junction bases unmatched: 9. CDR1 and CDR2 (germline): ENHRY, SYGVKD. The length of the CDR3 is 15 residues. Here the CDR3 reads CAIGETGSYTGELFF. In DNA, the CDR3 is TGTGCCATCGGAGAGACAGGGTCGTACACCGGGGAGCTGTTTTTT.

Comment on this clone: Additional DNA sequences in this sample encode the identical CDR3. The CDR3 bases are TGCAGTGCTATCCTCACAGATACGCAGTATTTT. It is translated as CSAILTDTQYF. The V and J genes are TRBV20-1 and TRBJ2-3; no clear D. Trimming shortened V by 4 bases and J by 2 bases, and 4 bases separated the two germline ends. Per germline, CDR1 DFQATT and CDR2 SNEGSKA (reference sequence). This CDR3 spans 11 amino acids.

The CDR3: CASSYLLGGENEQFF. The CDR3 bases are TGTGCCAGCAGTTACCTTTTGGGGGGGGAAAATGAGCAGTTCTTC. This chain connects TRBV6-6 to TRBJ2-1; 7 nucleotides match TRBD2. CDR1 is MNHNY and CDR2 is SVGAGI in the germline V gene (reference sequence). V gave up 2 bases and J gave up 7 bases; unmatched junction bases: 8. The CDR3 contains 15 residues.

On this clone: Sequence at one end of the junction differs from germline and may be a read error. This chain joins TRBV4-1 and TRBJ2-7; tentatively, D is TRBD1 (5 bases). This CDR3 is 16 amino acids long. The germline CDR1 and CDR2 sequences are MGHRA and YSYEKL. CDR3 sequence: CASSEDGQGRSYEQYF. In DNA form, the CDR3 reads TGCGCCAGCAGCGAAGACGGCCAGGGCCGCTCCTACGAGCAGTACTTC.

The gene calls are TRBV4-1 and TRBJ1-6; D is ambiguous. V lost 3 bases to trimming and J lost 5 bases, with 8 bases between them. The CDR3 has 14 amino acids. Per the germline V gene, CDR1 is MGHRA and CDR2 is YSYEKL. The CDR3 loop is CASSHGQDNSPLHF. CDR3 nucleotide sequence: TGCGCCAGCAGCCATGGGCAAGATAATTCACCCCTCCACTTT.

This clone was detected only once. This chain joins TRBV7-3 and TRBJ2-1, with D perhaps given as TRBD1 or TRBD2 (9 bases each). The CDR3 is made up of 18 amino acids. Germline V CDR1 and CDR2: SGHTA, FQGTGA. V was shortened by 5 bases and J by 4 bases, with 24 bases between the two germline ends. The CDR3 region is CASSPTGGGLALYNEQFF. The DNA for the CDR3 is TGTGCCAGCAGCCCGACAGGGGGGGGACTAGCTCTATACAATGAGCAGTTCTTC. The whole variable domain, filled in from reference TRBV7-3 and TRBJ2-1, reads GAGVSQTPSNKVTEKGKYVELRCDPISGHTALYWYRQSLGQGPEFLIYFQGTGAADDSGLPNDRFFAVRPEGSVSTLKIQRTERGDSAVYLCASSPTGGGLALYNEQFFGPGTRLTVL.

V gene TRBV2 combines with J gene TRBJ1-4; D remains ambiguous. The CDR3 runs 15 residues. With 1 base removed from V and 3 bases from J, the gap between germline ends came to 9 bases. Germline-derived CDR1 and CDR2 are SNHLY and FYNNEI. The CDR3 is CASSEDSTPNEKLFF. CDR3 DNA sequence: TGTGCCAGCAGTGAAGACAGTACCCCTAATGAAAAACTGTTTTTT.

In DNA form, the CDR3 reads TGTGCCAGCAGTGATACGGACTATGGCTACACCTTC. This translates into CASSDTDYGYTF. This sequence joins TRBV6-1 and TRBJ1-2; D is unresolved. The CDR3 sequence is 12 residues long. V gave up 3 bases and J gave up 3 bases, with 5 bases separating them. The germline gives CDR1 MNHNS, CDR2 SASEGT.

This clone was observed a single time. The chain recombines TRBV7-9 with TRBJ2-3; tentatively, D is TRBD1 (6 bases). CDR1 and CDR2 from the germline V gene are SEHNR and FQNEAQ (reference sequence). The germline V and J ends were trimmed by 4 bases and 2 bases, with 16 bases remaining between them. The CDR3 consists of 16 residues. The CDR3 DNA sequence: TGTGCCAGCAGCTCGCCTCTTACAGGGCTCACAGATACGCAGTATTTT. Its protein product is CASSSPLTGLTDTQYF.

The chain carries TRBV25-1 and TRBJ2-7; maybe TRBD2 (7 bases). Trimming shortened V by 1 base and J by 3 bases, and 13 bases separated the two germline ends. The CDR3 consists of 15 residues. Germline CDR1 is MGHDK and CDR2 is SYGVNS. The CDR3 region has the DNA TGTGCCAGCAGTGAATGGGGGAGGGGGGACTACGAGCAGTACTTC. Translating gives CASSEWGRGDYEQYF.

This chain uses TRBV5-1 with TRBJ2-5; the match to TRBD1 covers 7 bases. The J call may be incorrect, as the DNA end agrees better with TRBJ2-7. This CDR3 spans 15 amino acids. CDR1 and CDR2 (germline): SGHRS, YFSETQ. CDR3 bases: TGCGCCAGCAGCTCGAGACAGGGAAGCTCCTACGAGCAGTACTTC. Translation: CASSSRQGSSYEQYF.

The V gene is TRBV27, the J gene TRBJ2-3; D unclear. V dropped 6 bases and J dropped 2 bases, with 3 bases sitting between them. The CDR3 covers 11 residues. CDR1 is MNHEY, CDR2 SMNVEV, per germline (reference sequence). CDR3 sequence: CASRYTDTQYF. The DNA of the CDR3 is TGTGCCAGCAGATACACAGATACGCAGTATTTT.

Only a few counts were recorded for this clone. The V and J genes are TRBV20-1 and TRBJ1-2, with D unclear. Germline values: CDR1 DFQATT, CDR2 SNEGSKA (reference sequence). There are 11 residues in the CDR3. Trimming took off 2 bases at V and 8 bases at J, with 9 bases between the two ends. The CDR3 loop reads CSARRQNGYTF. CDR3 nucleotides: TGCAGTGCTAGACGCCAGAACGGCTACACCTTC.

With regard to this clone: Other nucleotide sequences from this sample produce the same CDR3. The chain recombines TRBV5-6 with TRBJ1-1; D uncertain. CDR1 is SGHDT, CDR2 YYEEEE, per germline. V was pared by 5 bases and J by 6 bases, with 20 bases between. The CDR3 runs to 15 residues. In nucleotides, the CDR3 is TGTGCCAGCAGACCACGTGTCGGTCCAAACCCTGAAGCTTTCTTT. It encodes CASRPRVGPNPEAFF.

The chain links TRBV19 to TRBJ1-1, with D tentatively TRBD1 (5 bases). Deletions cut 4 bases from V and 4 bases from J, with 16 bases between. The CDR3 covers 15 residues. Germline-derived CDR1 and CDR2 are LNHDA and SQIVND (reference sequence). CDR3 loop: CASSTSPAGGTEAFF. Written as DNA, the CDR3 is TGTGCCAGTAGTACCTCTCCGGCGGGGGGCACTGAAGCTTTCTTT.

The J gene is TRBJ2-7, the V gene TRBV30; TRBD1 might be the D (5 bases). V was trimmed by 2 bases and J by 6 bases, leaving 17 bases between them. Germline-derived CDR1 and CDR2 are GTSNPN and SVGIG (reference sequence). This CDR3 is built from 14 residues. The CDR3 loop reads CAWSSLRGNGEQYF. The CDR3 nucleotides read TGTGCCTGGAGTTCTTTAAGGGGTAACGGCGAGCAGTACTTC.

The V gene is TRBV9, the J gene TRBJ2-7; D is undetermined. This CDR3 is 13 amino acids long. Trimming took off 2 bases at V and 0 bases at J, with 6 bases between the two ends. Germline assignment: CDR1 SGDLS and CDR2 YYNGEE. CDR3 DNA: TGTGCCAGCAGCGTCACAGACTCCTACGAGCAGTACTTC. Residues: CASSVTDSYEQYF.